One sample yielded the 18 T cell receptor beta chains listed below, sequenced in a study of breast tumors, draining lymph nodes, adjacent tissues. MiXCR, applied by TCRdb to the multiplex PCR reads, yields one record per CDR3 protein. The data contain 150,000 to 200,000 distinct CDR3 sequences, 25% to 40% of them singletons. The lymph nodes were axillary draining lymph nodes from breast cancer patients. Sequencing input: axillary lymph node tissue. The receptors originated from a female donor with breast cancer. Some clones in this sample may be carry-over from other donors' samples.

This chain joins TRBV20-1 and TRBJ2-1; TRBD2 agrees at 8 bases. Germline CDR1 reads DFQATT; CDR2 reads SNEGSKA (reference sequence). Germline trimming cut 2 bases from V and 9 bases from J; bases unmatched to any gene: 12. The CDR3 is 15 amino acids. This chain's CDR3 is CSARNGGGARSEQFF. DNA for the CDR3: TGCAGTGCTAGAAACGGGGGGGGGGCGAGGAGTGAGCAGTTCTTC.

This clonotype came up many times. This sequence joins TRBV4-1 and TRBJ2-7; possibly TRBD1 or TRBD2 for D (7 bases each). The CDR3 is made up of 14 amino acids. Per germline, CDR1 MGHRA and CDR2 YSYEKL. The ends were cut back, 0 bases at V and 6 bases at J, with 12 bases in the middle. Written as DNA, the CDR3 is TGCGCCAGCAGCCAAGATCCAGGGGGGGTCGAGCAGTACTTC. It codes for CASSQDPGGVEQYF.

This clonotype was detected many times. CDR3 in amino acids: CASSLVVQGDYEQYF. The DNA for the CDR3 is TGTGCCAGCAGCTTAGTGGTCCAGGGGGACTACGAGCAGTACTTC. The rearrangement uses TRBV11-2 and TRBJ2-7; 7 nucleotides line up with TRBD1. With V trimmed by 1 base and J by 3 bases, 6 bases remained unmatched. From germline, CDR1 is SGHAT and CDR2 FQNNGV. The CDR3 runs to 15 residues.

The table lists this clonotype with many counts. This sequence may be a read error, since a much larger clone differs from it by one base. This rearrangement joins TRBV12-3 or TRBV12-4 to TRBJ2-7; D is perhaps TRBD1 or TRBD2 (5 bases each). The CDR3 has 13 residues. Trimming shortened V by 3 bases and J by 4 bases, and 10 bases separated the two germline ends. The chain's CDR3 is CASSFGTPYEQYF. CDR3 DNA: TGTGCCAGCAGTTTCGGGACCCCTTACGAGCAGTACTTC.

This clonotype was detected a few times. J is TRBJ1-2 and V is TRBV7-2, with a weak D call TRBD1 (6 bases). Trimming left V 0 bases short and J 9 bases short, with 20 bases between. The CDR3 totals 16 residues. CDR1 is SGHTA, CDR2 FQGNSA, per germline. This CDR3 reads CASSLARGYQWDSYTF. DNA of the CDR3: TGTGCCAGCAGCTTAGCGAGAGGGTATCAATGGGACAGCTACACCTTC.

This clonotype showed up just a few times. A much larger clone differs by one base, so this may be a read error. V is TRBV9 and J is TRBJ2-5; 9 bases map to TRBD1. Germline V gives CDR1 SGDLS, CDR2 YYNGEE. This CDR3 contains 14 residues. The DNA of the CDR3 is TGTGCCAGCAGCGGAGGGACAGGGAGGGAGACCCAGTCCTTC. This codes for CASSGGTGRETQSF.

The V call is TRBV13, the J call TRBJ2-1; a weak D match, TRBD2 (6 bases). The V and J ends lost 7 bases and 10 bases respectively, with 14 bases between them. The CDR3 totals 12 residues. The germline V gene has CDR1 PRHDT and CDR2 FYEKMQ (reference sequence). The CDR3 DNA follows: TGTGCCAGCATCTTCGTCGCGGGGGAGCAGTTCTTC. Translating gives CASIFVAGEQFF.

This clonotype came up many times. V usage is TRBV7-6 and J usage is TRBJ1-4, with D tentatively TRBD1 (6 bases). CDR1 SGHVS and CDR2 FNYEAQ come from the germline V gene. Trimming stripped 5 bases from V and 4 bases from J, with 17 bases between. The CDR3 is made up of 16 amino acids. In nucleotides, the CDR3 is TGTGCCAGCAGCGAAACCTACAGGGAGGTTAATGAAAAACTGTTTTTT. This codes for CASSETYREVNEKLFF.

In this sample, this clonotype turned up once. A much larger clone is a single base away; this may be a read error. The V call is TRBV6-6, the J call TRBJ2-7; the D gene is possibly TRBD1 (6 bases). The CDR3 runs 17 residues. Germline lookup yields CDR1 MNHNY and CDR2 SVGAGI (reference sequence). CDR3 sequence (DNA): TGTGACAGCAGTTACGAACCGAGGCAGGGGCCGTTCTACGAGCAGTACTTC. It is translated as CDSSYEPRQGPFYEQYF.

Worth noting for this clonotype: Given a much more abundant clone one base away, this may be a read error. DNA of the CDR3: TGTGCCAGCAGTCCCGGGGGGGCTACAGATACGCAGTATTTT. It codes for CASSPGGATDTQYF. V usage is TRBV6-4 and J usage is TRBJ2-3; 8 bases are shared with TRBD2. CDR3 length equals 14 residues. Germline V gene sequence: CDR1 MRHNA, CDR2 SNTAGT. The V gene end was trimmed by 5 bases and the J gene end by 3 bases; junction bases not matched to a gene: 4.

At least ten counts were recorded for this clonotype. CDR3 residues: CASSLGGLFTDTQYF. CDR3 coding DNA: TGTGCCAGCAGCTTGGGGGGACTTTTCACAGATACGCAGTATTTT. The chain links TRBV5-8 to TRBJ2-3; D might be TRBD2 (6 bases). Trimming took off 0 bases at V and 2 bases at J, with 10 bases between the two ends. From germline, CDR1 is SGHTS and CDR2 YDEGEE. The CDR3 has 15 amino acids.

In its sample, this clonotype was seen many times. This chain connects TRBV9 to TRBJ2-3; no firm D call. The CDR3 consists of 13 residues. Germline V gene lookup returns CDR1 SGDLS and CDR2 YYNGEE. V lost 1 base and J 4 bases, leaving 7 bases between the germline ends. The CDR3 sequence: CASSVQVADTQYF. In DNA, the CDR3 is TGTGCCAGCAGCGTACAGGTAGCAGATACGCAGTATTTT.

On this clonotype itself: This may come from a read error, since a much larger clone is one base off. A read error is likely, as this CDR3 ends without the conserved phenylalanine or tryptophan. The V gene is TRBV20-1, the J gene TRBJ2-3; a possible D gene is TRBD2 (5 bases). CDR1 DFQATT and CDR2 SNEGSKA come from the germline V gene (reference sequence). V lost 6 bases, J lost 6 bases, and 19 bases lay in between. The CDR3 length is 14 residues. The CDR3, as DNA: TGCAGTGCGACCACGGGAACCCCGGGGGATACGCAGTATTCT. Protein: CSATTGTPGDTQYS.

With respect to this clonotype: A much larger clone is a single base away; this may be a read error. The chain has TRBV6-2 or TRBV6-3 and TRBJ1-2; D ambiguous. Germline V gives CDR1 MNHEY, CDR2 SVGEGT. V shed 4 bases and J shed 7 bases, with 25 bases lying between them. The CDR3 length is 17 residues. Written as DNA, the CDR3 is TGTGCCAGCAGTTCCCGGGCCCAGGATCCGGGTAGTCGTGGCTACACCTTC. It is translated as CASSSRAQDPGSRGYTF.

This clonotype came up many times. J is TRBJ1-5 and V is TRBV2; D perhaps matches TRBD1 (5 bases). V lost 6 bases to trimming and J lost 4 bases, with 13 bases between them. The CDR3 is made up of 14 amino acids. Germline loops: CDR1 SNHLY, CDR2 FYNNEI. The CDR3 is CASRGGLMNQPQHF. CDR3 coding DNA: TGTGCCAGCAGGGGGGGACTCATGAATCAGCCCCAGCATTTT.

This clonotype was recorded at least ten times. The CDR3 protein is CASSVAGDPLKVGNQPQHF. In nucleotides, the CDR3 is TGTGCCAGCAGCGTAGCGGGGGACCCCCTTAAGGTAGGTAATCAGCCCCAGCATTTT. The V and J genes are TRBV9 and TRBJ1-5, with D maybe TRBD1 (5 bases). CDR3 size: 19 residues. Trimming removed 0 bases at V and 4 bases at J, with 23 bases between. Looked up from germline, CDR1 is SGDLS and CDR2 is YYNGEE.

At least ten counts were recorded for this clonotype. This rearrangement joins TRBV19 to TRBJ2-1, with 7 bases matching TRBD1. The CDR3 is made up of 15 amino acids. V lost 5 bases and J lost 2; bases outside the gene matches: 6. Germline V lookup: CDR1 LNHDA, CDR2 SQIVND (reference sequence). The DNA for the CDR3 is TGTGCCAGTAGTTTCCAGGGGGTCACCTACAATGAGCAGTTCTTC. Translated, it gives CASSFQGVTYNEQFF.

This clonotype was detected many times. The chain employs TRBV18 and TRBJ1-2; D remains ambiguous. The CDR3 runs to 14 residues. CDR1 KGHSH and CDR2 LQKENI come from the germline V gene. Trimming stripped 0 bases from V and 4 bases from J, with 9 bases between. This CDR3 reads CASSPPPGLYGYTF. DNA of the CDR3: TGTGCCAGCTCACCACCGCCCGGTCTCTATGGCTACACCTTC.